This TCR beta chain was documented in a study of T cells in Graves' hyperthyroidism and ophthalmopathy. Findings of the study overall: Most clonotypes expanded in thyroid above 0.001 were likewise present in blood. Patients with ophthalmopathy were separated from those with stable hyperthyroidism by a 13 V-J model.

This clonotype has a count of ten or more. Its specificity is not known. Germline V gene lookup returns CDR1 SGDLS and CDR2 YYNGEE. The CDR3 runs 18 residues. The ends lost 0 bases at V and 0 bases at J; junction bases unmatched: 9. Amplification yielded TCR beta CDR3 regions, with RNA transcripts as the source. First-round RT-PCR with HTBI primers amplified the TCR CDR3 region. TCRdb recomputed calls from the multiplex PCR reads with MiXCR, one row per CDR3 protein. Of 360,000 or so distinct CDR3 sequences detected, around 18% appear once; the ten largest clones hold less than 20%. The V call is TRBV9, the J call TRBJ1-1, with 9 bases that match TRBD1. Source material: blood. The receptor's source is a middle-aged woman with Graves' ophthalmopathy. This CDR3 is CASSVVGGTGSVNTEAFF. CDR3 in DNA: TGTGCCAGCAGCGTAGTTGGTGGGACAGGGTCGGTGAACACTGAAGCTTTCTTT.